This T cell receptor beta chain was recovered during a study of CD8 T cells in ankylosing spondylitis. TCRdb reprocessed the 5' RACE reads with MiXCR, giving one entry per CDR3 protein. The sample has tens of thousands of distinct CDR3 sequences, 6.5% to 9.5% seen once. This clonotype was recorded at least ten times. The antigen is unknown. General study results and limits: What seemed typical of ankylosing spondylitis blood was a TCR beta motif built from several highly homologous variants. Reportedly, significant enrichment of disease-linked clones occurred in matched ankylosing spondylitis synovial fluid.

The CDR3 is made up of 18 amino acids. Germline CDR1 is SQVTM and CDR2 is ANQGSEA. The V and J ends lost 6 bases and 1 base, in that order; junction bases with no gene match: 16. The sequence was collected from a male donor with ankylosing spondylitis or in good health (not recorded which). V gene TRBV29-1 combines with J gene TRBJ2-4; 9 nucleotides match TRBD1. The sequenced sample consisted of blood. The CDR3 DNA reads as TGCAGCGTGACGGGCGAAACAGGGGGCACCTATGCCAAAAACATTCAGTACTTC. This encodes CSVTGETGGTYAKNIQYF.